This paragraph covers one T cell receptor beta chain sequence. Antigen unknown. This sample is part of a study of CD8 T cells in ankylosing spondylitis. Library preparation for TCR beta used quantitative 5'-RACE with molecular barcodes. Each CDR3 protein is one row after TCRdb ran MiXCR on the 5' RACE reads. The sample includes 400,000 or so distinct CDR3 sequences, 26% of them seen just once. Findings and limits, study-wide: Disease-linked clones were CD8+ and relatively rare in peripheral blood. A TCR beta motif made of eight highly homologous variants seemed typical of ankylosing spondylitis blood.

Sequencing was done on a sample of blood, either unsorted or a sorted T cell fraction (not recorded which). This sequence originates from a male donor with ankylosing spondylitis.

The DNA of the CDR3 is TGTGCCAGCAGTTTAGGAGGGGTTCACGGGGAGCTGTTTTTT. Translated, it gives CASSLGGVHGELFF. This sequence joins TRBV12-3 or TRBV12-4 and TRBJ2-2; D possibly uses TRBD1 or TRBD2 (5 bases each). The CDR3 consists of 14 residues. The V end lost 1 base, the J end lost 7 bases, and 10 bases lay between the germline ends.